This T cell receptor beta chain was identified during a study of T cell responses to AZD1222 COVID-19 vaccine. Sequencing used immunoSEQ multiplex PCR; TCRdb keeps in-frame clones, though not all of them. Among 84,000 or so clones listed, 88% were seen once. Whole-study results and caveats: Clonal diversity was possibly underestimated; the donors were predominantly white British and more often female.

With regard to this clone: What it binds is unknown.

Sequencing was performed on peripheral blood, taken on day 0 of AZD1222 vaccination. The receptor was derived from an adult in good health.

This CDR3 reads CASSVGGLGTEAFF. For the CDR3, the DNA is TGTGCCAGCAGTGTCGGGGGGTTGGGAACTGAAGCTTTCTTT. The rearrangement joins TRBV28 to TRBJ1-1, with D perhaps matching TRBD1 (5 bases). Between the trimmed V and J ends, which lost 5 bases and 5 bases, there was a span of 15 bases. The CDR3 length is 14 residues. CDR1 MDHEN and CDR2 SYDVKM come from the germline V gene.